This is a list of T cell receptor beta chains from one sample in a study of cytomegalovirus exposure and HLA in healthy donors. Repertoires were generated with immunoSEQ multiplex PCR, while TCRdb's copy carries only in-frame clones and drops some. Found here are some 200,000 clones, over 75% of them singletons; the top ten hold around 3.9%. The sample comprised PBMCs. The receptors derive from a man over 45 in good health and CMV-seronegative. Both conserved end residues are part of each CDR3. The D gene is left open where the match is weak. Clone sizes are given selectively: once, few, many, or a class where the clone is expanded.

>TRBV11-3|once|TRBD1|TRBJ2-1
CASSRAGQVFNEQFF
TGTGCCAGCAGCCGCGCCGGACAGGTGTTTAATGAGCAGTTCTTC
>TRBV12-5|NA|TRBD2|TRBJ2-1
CASGLATGGGIEQFF
TGTGCTAGTGGTTTGGCTACCGGGGGAGGGATTGAGCAGTTCTTC
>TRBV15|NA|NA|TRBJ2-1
CATSRVRSTGQNEQFF
TGTGCCACCAGCAGAGTAAGAAGTACAGGACAGAATGAGCAGTTCTTC
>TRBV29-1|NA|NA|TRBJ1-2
CSVQLSNYGYTF
TGCAGCGTTCAACTATCTAACTATGGCTACACCTTC
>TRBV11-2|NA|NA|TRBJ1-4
CASSAPSPDTPVGEKLFF
TGTGCCAGCAGCGCTCCAAGTCCGGACACCCCAGTAGGGGAAAAACTGTTTTTT
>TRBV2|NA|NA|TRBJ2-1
CASLRDTYNEQFF
TGTGCCAGCCTCCGGGACACCTACAATGAGCAGTTCTTC
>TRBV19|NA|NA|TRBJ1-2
CASRGESNGYTF
TGTGCCAGTAGGGGAGAGAGTAATGGCTACACCTTC
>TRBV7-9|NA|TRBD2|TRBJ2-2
CASSPSGGGTGELFF
TGTGCCAGCAGCCCGAGCGGGGGGGGCACCGGGGAGCTGTTTTTT
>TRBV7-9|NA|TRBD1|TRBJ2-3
CASSLWDRDEDTQYF
TGTGCCAGCAGCTTATGGGACAGGGATGAAGATACGCAGTATTTT
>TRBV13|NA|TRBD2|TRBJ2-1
CASSPRGAPYNEQFF
TGTGCCAGCAGCCCGCGGGGGGCGCCCTACAATGAGCAGTTCTTC
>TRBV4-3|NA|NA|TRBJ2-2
CASSQVGVPGELFF
TGCGCCAGCAGCCAAGTAGGGGTTCCCGGGGAGCTGTTTTTT
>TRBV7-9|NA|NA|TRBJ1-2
CSIEGSVRLRDGYTF
TGTTCCATTGAGGGATCCGTTCGGCTCAGAGATGGCTACACCTTC
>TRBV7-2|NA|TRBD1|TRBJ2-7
CASSLARAGGAYEQYF
TGTGCCAGCAGCTTAGCGAGGGCAGGGGGCGCGTACGAGCAGTACTTC
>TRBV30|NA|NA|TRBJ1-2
CAWSVGAGDRYGYTF
TGTGCCTGGAGTGTGGGGGCAGGGGACCGCTATGGCTACACCTTC
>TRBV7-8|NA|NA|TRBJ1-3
CASSSIRYSGNTIYF
TGTGCCAGCAGCTCCATACGGTACTCTGGAAACACCATATATTTT
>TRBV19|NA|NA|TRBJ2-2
CASTKIDTNTGELFF
TGTGCCAGTACCAAGATAGACACTAACACCGGGGAGCTGTTTTTT
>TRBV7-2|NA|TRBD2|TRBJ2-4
CASSLGARTSGGGIQYF
TGTGCCAGCAGCTTAGGGGCTAGGACTAGCGGGGGGGGCATTCAGTACTTC
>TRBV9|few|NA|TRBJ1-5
CASSVDGGSNQPQHF
TGTGCCAGCAGCGTAGATGGAGGAAGCAATCAGCCCCAGCATTTT